The source of this T cell receptor (beta chain) is a study of T cells after yellow fever vaccination. Overall study: Those fractions that held only low numbers of cells were prepared using the SMART-Seq v4 Ultra Low Input RNA kit.

TCRdb re-called the 5' RACE reads through MiXCR, storing one row per CDR3 protein. Of about 580,000 distinct CDR3 sequences detected, about a sixth appear once; the ten largest clones hold around 16%. Trimming shortened V by 1 base and J by 0 bases, and 17 bases separated the two germline ends. Germline V lookup: CDR1 SGHVS, CDR2 FNYEAQ. CDR3 size: 18 residues. This clonotype was seen a few times. The V gene is TRBV7-6, the J gene TRBJ2-3; a weak D match, TRBD2 (5 bases). This receptor was identified in a man aged 18-30 years who received the YFV17D yellow fever vaccine. Sequences were derived from PBMCs, sampled about 5 days after the first yellow fever vaccination. DNA of the CDR3: TGTGCCAGCAGCTTAGTCCGGGAAGGGTTACGTAGCACAGATACGCAGTATTTT. This gives the protein CASSLVREGLRSTDTQYF.